This TCR beta chain was documented in a study of blood T cell repertoires in COVID-19. About the study: T cells, B-cell-depleted T cells, or PBMCs provided the cDNA or gDNA that served as material.

TCRdb's table, derived via immunoSEQ multiplex PCR, lists solely in-frame clones and lacks some. Of approximately 300,000 clones in the sample, 86% were seen once. CDR1 MDHEN and CDR2 SYDVKM come from the germline V gene. There are 11 residues in the CDR3. The V call is TRBV28, the J call TRBJ2-3; 9 bases line up with TRBD2. The sequenced material came from PBMCs or T cells enriched from blood (not recorded which). The clonotype comes from a woman in her late teens or twenties who had recovered from COVID-19. The CDR3 nucleotides are TGTGCGGTAGCGGGAGCAGATACGCAGTATTTT. It specifies CAVAGADTQYF.